There are many counts of the clone carrying this T cell receptor beta chain. Its matching antigen is unknown. This beta chain is a stray read from a library made for alpha chains; its abundance is not meaningful. TCR cDNA molecules each carried a unique molecular identifier. TCRdb processed the 5' RACE reads anew with MiXCR; each CDR3 protein has one entry. The data contain 16,000 or so distinct CDR3 sequences, roughly 7% of them singletons. The entry originates in a study of spatial heterogeneity in lung cancer. Whole-study context: The study consistently detected more beta-chain than alpha-chain sequences. In tumor regions TCR transcript counts correlated strongly with a matched bulk RNA-seq T cell module score. Findings and caveats of the study: Mutation counts in tumors were tracked by counts of expanded intratumoral alpha and beta TCRs.

The sample's time point: sample taken at primary tumor resection. Unsorted tumor, nontumor lung tissue or cryopreserved PBMC supplied the whole RNA. The TCR originated in a female donor with early-stage non-small cell lung cancer. Source: lung tumor tissue, taken at surgery.

CDR3 nucleotides: TGTGCCAGCAGCCCGGACTCGTTGGGCACAGATACGCAGTATTTT. Translating gives CASSPDSLGTDTQYF. V and J are TRBV7-2 and TRBJ2-3, with D perhaps matching TRBD2 (5 bases). Germline CDR1 is SGHTA and CDR2 is FQGNSA. V was trimmed by 5 bases and J by 1 base, leaving 13 bases between them. This CDR3 is 15 amino acids long. The whole variable domain, filled in from reference TRBV7-2 and TRBJ2-3, reads GAGVSQSPSNKVTEKGKDVELRCDPISGHTALYWYRQSLGQGLEFLIYFQGNSAPDKSGLPSDRFSAERTGGSVSTLTIQRTQQEDSAVYLCASSPDSLGTDTQYFGPGTRLTVL.